The sequence of this T cell receptor beta chain was determined in a study of shared clonotypes between healthy human individuals. Looking at the study overall: For every donor, three CD4 naive, three CD4 memory, two CD8 naive and one CD8 memory plates were used.

Genomic DNA of every subset was divided equally among multiple immunoSEQ plates. Sequencing used immunoSEQ multiplex PCR; TCRdb keeps in-frame clones, though not all of them. The sample carries 1 million to 1.3 million clones, 70% to 80% recorded once. Germline V gene data show CDR1 as SGDLS and CDR2 as YYNGEE. The CDR3 spans 12 residues. Trimming took 4 bases from V and 8 from J; bases not matched to a gene: 3. Every contributor of samples was a Caucasian grown-up residing in Nashville, Tennessee. The chain recombines TRBV9 with TRBJ2-1; the match to TRBD2 covers 7 bases. This receptor was obtained from a man aged 18 to 29 in good health. Some clones in this sample may be carry-over from other donors' samples. The sequenced material came from memory CD4+ T cells from PBMCs. Subset of the sample: CD45RA-negative fraction. The CDR3 sequence is CASSKTSYEQFF. For the CDR3, the DNA is TGTGCCAGCAGCAAGACTAGCTATGAGCAGTTCTTC. The variable domain in full, with the rest retrieved from reference TRBV9 and TRBJ2-1, is DSGVTQTPKHLITATGQRVTLRCSPRSGDLSVYWYQQSLDQGLQFLIQYYNGEERAKGNILERFSAQQFPDLHSELNLSSLELGDSALYFCASSKTSYEQFFGPGTRLTVL.